What follows are 27 T cell receptor beta chains derived from one specimen sequenced in a study of cytomegalovirus exposure and HLA in healthy donors. PCR employed 60 Vbeta and 13 Jbeta primers. Assay: immunoSEQ multiplex PCR; the TCRdb copy retains only in-frame clones and omits some. The sample yields 130,000 or so clones, roughly 82% seen once. Sequenced input: PBMCs. These receptor sequences come from a woman aged 18-29 years in good health and CMV-seropositive.

DNA for the CDR3: TGCGCCAGCAGCCAAGCCGCGACTAGCGGTTCTACCACAGATACGCAGTATTTT. Protein sequence: CASSQAATSGSTTDTQYF. The chain links TRBV4-1 to TRBJ2-3; 9 bases line up with TRBD2. V dropped 1 base and J dropped 2; count of bases not matched to a gene: 10. Per germline, CDR1 MGHRA and CDR2 YSYEKL. The CDR3 loop spans 18 amino acids.

The chain combines TRBV7-9 with TRBJ1-1, with a weak D call TRBD1 (5 bases). The CDR3 consists of 14 residues. V lost 3 bases, J lost 4 bases, and 12 bases lay in between. Germline V CDR1 and CDR2: SEHNR, FQNEAQ (reference sequence). In nucleotides, the CDR3 is TGTGCCAGCAGCTTGGGGGTCGGGGGCACTGAAGCTTTCTTT. This translates into CASSLGVGGTEAFF.

The V gene is TRBV25-1, the J gene TRBJ1-6; the D gene is possibly TRBD1 (6 bases). Germline assignment: CDR1 MGHDK and CDR2 SYGVNS. Between the trimmed V and J ends, which lost 5 bases and 0 bases, there was a span of 17 bases. The CDR3 extends over 18 amino acids. DNA of the CDR3: TGTGCCAGCAGTAACTACCGGGACATGAGCTCCTATAATTCACCCCTCCACTTT. Its translation: CASSNYRDMSSYNSPLHF.

This chain links TRBV7-6 with TRBJ2-7; 10 positions agree with TRBD1. The length of the CDR3 is 13 residues. With V trimmed by 5 bases and J by 7 bases, 5 bases remained unmatched. Per germline, CDR1 SGHVS and CDR2 FNYEAQ. CDR3 region: CASSRQGADEQYF. The CDR3 DNA reads as TGTGCCAGCAGCCGACAGGGGGCTGATGAGCAGTACTTC.

This chain uses TRBV10-3 with TRBJ1-4; D possibly corresponds to TRBD1 (5 bases). This CDR3 region has 16 residues. V lost 0 bases and J lost 3, with 11 bases in between. The germline gives CDR1 ENHRY, CDR2 SYGVKD. CDR3 bases: TGTGCCATCAGTGAGTCGATAGGCAGGGCTAATGAAAAACTGTTTTTT. Protein sequence: CAISESIGRANEKLFF.

Comment on this clone: A read error may produce the germline difference seen at one junction end. V gene TRBV7-9 combines with J gene TRBJ1-1; a possible D gene is TRBD1 (5 bases). Germline-derived CDR1 and CDR2 are SEHNR and FQNEAQ (reference sequence). The CDR3 is made up of 13 amino acids. This CDR3 reads CSSSVTEDTEAFF. CDR3 coding DNA: TGTTCCAGCAGCGTGACAGAGGACACTGAAGCTTTCTTT.

The genes are TRBV30 and TRBJ2-2; 7 positions agree with TRBD2. J gave up 3 bases and V 3 bases, and 13 bases lay outside the gene matches. The CDR3 runs 17 residues. Germline V gene sequence: CDR1 GTSNPN, CDR2 SVGIG (reference sequence). In DNA, the CDR3 is TGTGCCTGGAGCCAAACGTCCGGGACTATCTACACCGGGGAGCTGTTTTTT. It encodes CAWSQTSGTIYTGELFF.

The chain recombines TRBV18 with TRBJ2-5; a weak D match, TRBD1 (5 bases). V lost 5 bases, J lost 2 bases, and 18 bases lay in between. The germline gives CDR1 KGHSH, CDR2 LQKENI. This CDR3 spans 16 amino acids. DNA for the CDR3: TGTGCCAGCTCAAAGGGAAGGGGTGCCCTACAAGAGACCCAGTACTTC. Translating it yields CASSKGRGALQETQYF.

The gene calls are TRBV4-1 and TRBJ2-7; 11 bases are shared with TRBD2. Germline assignment: CDR1 MGHRA and CDR2 YSYEKL. The CDR3 has 14 amino acids. Germline trimming cut 1 base from V and 4 bases from J; bases unmatched to any gene: 0. CDR3 sequence: CASSQASGGYEQYF. CDR3 DNA sequence: TGCGCCAGCAGCCAAGCTAGCGGGGGGTACGAGCAGTACTTC.

Written as DNA, the CDR3 is TGTGCCACCAGCACTATGACAGGGGGGATCGAGGAAAAACTGTTTTTT. As protein: CATSTMTGGIEEKLFF. This rearrangement joins TRBV15 to TRBJ1-4; 9 nucleotides match TRBD1. Germline values: CDR1 LNHNV, CDR2 YYDKDF (reference sequence). This CDR3 region has 16 residues. The J segment lost 8 bases and the V segment lost 4 bases, leaving 11 bases of the junction unmatched.

To note about this clone: As the CDR3 is not closed by the conserved phenylalanine or tryptophan, this likely results from a read error. This rearrangement joins TRBV28 to TRBJ2-7; D is perhaps TRBD1 (5 bases). CDR1 MDHEN and CDR2 SYDVKM come from the germline V gene. The CDR3 is 14 amino acids. V was cut by 2 bases and J by 0 bases, with 8 bases left in between. The CDR3 here is CASSLTDISYEQYL. The CDR3 region has the DNA TGTGCCAGCAGTTTAACGGACATCTCCTACGAGCAGTACCTC.

The chain uses TRBV7-9 and TRBJ2-7, with no clear D. From germline, CDR1 is SEHNR and CDR2 FQNEAQ (reference sequence). Trimming pared 0 bases from V and 1 base from J, leaving 7 bases between. The CDR3 runs to 14 residues. The CDR3 DNA is TGTGCCAGCAGCTTAGCGCTGACTTCCTACGAGCAGTACTTC. This sequence encodes CASSLALTSYEQYF. Full variable domain (missing parts from reference TRBV7-9 and TRBJ2-7): DTGVSQNPRHKITKRGQNVTFRCDPISEHNRLYWYRQTLGQGPEFLTYFQNEAQLEKSRLLSDRFSAERPKGSFSTLEIQRTEQGDSAMYLCASSLALTSYEQYFGPGTRLTVT.

The chain combines TRBV13 with TRBJ2-3, with no clear D. The CDR3 totals 12 residues. The germline V and J ends were trimmed by 4 bases and 1 base, with 3 bases remaining between them. Germline loops: CDR1 PRHDT, CDR2 FYEKMQ (reference sequence). CDR3 DNA sequence: TGTGCCAGCAGCTCGGGCACAGATACGCAGTATTTT. As protein: CASSSGTDTQYF.

The CDR3: CASAASGGPTYNEQFF. DNA for the CDR3: TGTGCCAGCGCGGCTAGCGGGGGCCCTACCTACAATGAGCAGTTCTTC. The chain combines TRBV7-8 with TRBJ2-1; TRBD2 matches 10 bases. Germline CDR1 SGHVS, CDR2 FQNEAQ. V was pared by 8 bases and J by 2 bases, with 9 bases of the junction left unmatched. The CDR3 length is 16 residues. Based on the CDR3 plus reference TRBV7-8 and TRBJ2-1, the full variable domain is GAGVSQSPRYKVAKRGQDVALRCDPISGHVSLFWYQQALGQGPEFLTYFQNEAQLDKSGLPSDRFFAERPEGSVSTLKIQRTQQEDSAVYLCASAASGGPTYNEQFFGPGTRLTVL.

The chain joins TRBV7-3 to TRBJ2-1; no firm D call. Trimming shortened V by 5 bases and J by 5 bases, and 10 bases separated the two germline ends. CDR1 SGHTA and CDR2 FQGTGA come from the germline V gene. The CDR3 is 13 residues long. The CDR3 DNA reads TGTGCCAGCAGCCTTATGTCCCACAATGAGCAGTTCTTC. It translates to CASSLMSHNEQFF.

This chain connects TRBV12-5 to TRBJ1-3; unclear D gene. Trimming stripped 3 bases from V and 8 bases from J, with 11 bases between. Germline-derived CDR1 and CDR2 are LGHNT and FRNRAP. CDR3 length: 13 amino acids. The CDR3 DNA is TGTGCTAGTGGTTTCCTTTCGGGAGACACCATATATTTT. Translated: CASGFLSGDTIYF.

Only one count was recorded for this clone. The V gene is TRBV6-1, the J gene TRBJ2-1; 7 bases map to TRBD2. CDR3 length equals 15 residues. Per germline, CDR1 MNHNS and CDR2 SASEGT. V was clipped by 4 bases and J by 6 bases; unmatched bases: 9. CDR3 residues: CASSGDQGGFNEQFF. The CDR3 DNA reads TGTGCCAGCAGTGGGGATCAGGGAGGGTTCAATGAGCAGTTCTTC.

The rearrangement uses TRBV6-5 and TRBJ2-1, with D tentatively TRBD1 (5 bases). Germline V gives CDR1 MNHEY, CDR2 SVGAGI. Trimming took off 7 bases at V and 8 bases at J, with 9 bases between the two ends. The CDR3 length is 11 residues. The CDR3 protein is CASTQGYEQFF. In DNA form, the CDR3 reads TGTGCCAGCACCCAGGGTTATGAGCAGTTCTTC.

The chain employs TRBV2 and TRBJ2-3; 11 positions match TRBD2. Germline CDR1 reads SNHLY; CDR2 reads FYNNEI. This CDR3 comprises 16 residues. Trimming removed 6 bases from V and 1 base from J; junction bases left unmatched: 6. CDR3 protein: CASSLGTSGGTDTQYF. CDR3 nucleotide sequence: TGTGCCAGCAGCCTCGGGACTAGCGGAGGCACAGATACGCAGTATTTT.

This clone is a singleton in its sample. V is TRBV30 and J is TRBJ1-3; unclear D gene. Germline CDR1 and CDR2: GTSNPN and SVGIG (reference sequence). This CDR3 contains 16 residues. V was clipped by 2 bases and J by 4 bases, with 18 bases between them. In nucleotides, the CDR3 is TGTGCCTGGAGTCCCCGTCGCAGATTCGGGGGAAACACCATATATTTT. This codes for CAWSPRRRFGGNTIYF.

The chain links TRBV2 to TRBJ2-1; 7 bases match TRBD2. J gave up 0 bases and V 9 bases, and 11 bases lay outside the gene matches. The CDR3 has 16 residues. Germline V lookup: CDR1 SNHLY, CDR2 FYNNEI. In DNA, the CDR3 is TGTGCCAGAGACCAGCGGGGAGGTTCCTCCTACAATGAGCAGTTCTTC. Translating gives CARDQRGGSSYNEQFF.

The chain couples TRBV7-5 to TRBJ2-1; the DNA was not compared with TRBD2, the D call given in the table. TRBV7-5 is marked as a pseudogene. The CDR3 is 17 amino acids. In DNA, the CDR3 is TGTGCCAGAAGCTTAGCCCCGCGGAGGAGCTCCTACAATGAGCAGTTCTTC. It specifies CARSLAPRRSSYNEQFF.

This clone was seen a handful of times. This sequence joins TRBV13 and TRBJ1-2; 8 bases match TRBD1. This CDR3 is 14 amino acids long. Germline loops: CDR1 PRHDT, CDR2 FYEKMQ (reference sequence). Trimming removed 5 bases from V and 4 bases from J; junction bases left unmatched: 6. The CDR3 here is CASSKGQGTYGYTF. CDR3 DNA: TGTGCCAGCAGCAAAGGACAGGGTACCTATGGCTACACCTTC.

V usage is TRBV5-1 and J usage is TRBJ2-2; the D gene is possibly TRBD2 (6 bases). The CDR3 is 16 residues long. Per germline, CDR1 SGHRS and CDR2 YFSETQ. The V gene lost 4 bases and the J gene lost 6 bases, with 19 bases spanning the gap. The CDR3 protein is CASSITSLPSAGELFF. CDR3 sequence (DNA): TGCGCCAGCAGCATAACTAGCCTACCTAGCGCCGGGGAGCTGTTTTTT.

The chain recombines TRBV10-3 with TRBJ1-2, with a possible D match to TRBD1 (5 bases). The CDR3 is 13 amino acids. CDR1 and CDR2 (germline): ENHRY, SYGVKD. V dropped 4 bases and J dropped 7 bases, with 13 bases sitting between them. The CDR3 region is CAISVPGVRGYTF. The CDR3 nucleotides read TGTGCCATCAGTGTACCGGGGGTTCGTGGCTACACCTTC.

The chain recombines TRBV15 with TRBJ1-2; the D is unclear. The length of the CDR3 is 14 residues. Germline-derived CDR1 and CDR2 are LNHNV and YYDKDF (reference sequence). Trimming pared 3 bases from V and 6 bases from J, leaving 14 bases between. The CDR3 loop is CATSSAPQRDGYTF. For the CDR3, the DNA is TGTGCCACCAGCAGCGCCCCCCAGCGGGATGGCTACACCTTC. Together with reference TRBV15 and TRBJ1-2, the CDR3 gives the full variable domain: DAMVIQNPRYQVTQFGKPVTLSCSQTLNHNVMYWYQQKSSQAPKLLFHYYDKDFNNEADTPDNFQSRRPNTSFCFLDIRSPGLGDTAMYLCATSSAPQRDGYTFGSGTRLTVV.

The gene calls are TRBV5-1 and TRBJ2-3; D not certain. The germline V and J ends were trimmed by 1 base and 3 bases, with 9 bases remaining between them. The CDR3 sequence is 14 residues long. Germline V gene sequence: CDR1 SGHRS, CDR2 YFSETQ. DNA for the CDR3: TGCGCCAGCAGCTTGAACAGTGGAACAGATACGCAGTATTTT. This encodes CASSLNSGTDTQYF.